These 6 T cell receptor beta chains were all obtained from the same sample, sequenced in a study of T cell responses to AZD1222 COVID-19 vaccine. TCRdb's copy holds only in-frame clones and misses some; the assay was immunoSEQ multiplex PCR. The data contain 150,000 or so clones, roughly 92% of them singletons. The sample consisted of peripheral blood, taken 28 days after the second AZD1222 dose. The receptors stem from an adult who received the AZD1222 COVID-19 vaccine.

This chain joins TRBV21-1 and TRBJ2-1; TRBD2, the table's D call, was not compared with the DNA. TRBV21-1 is flagged as a pseudogene. CDR3 length equals 16 residues. The CDR3 spells CASSTSGTSGYNEQFF. As DNA, the CDR3 is TGTGCCAGCAGCACCTCCGGGACTAGCGGATACAATGAGCAGTTCTTC.

The rearrangement joins TRBV28 to TRBJ1-1; 7 positions match TRBD1. The CDR3 consists of 20 residues. Germline V gene sequence: CDR1 MDHEN, CDR2 SYDVKM. Trimming removed 4 bases from V and 3 bases from J; junction bases left unmatched: 23. CDR3 loop: CASSSTPLPTKTGKDTEAFF. In DNA, the CDR3 is TGTGCCAGCAGTTCCACCCCCCTCCCCACCAAGACAGGGAAAGACACTGAAGCTTTCTTT.

CDR3 sequence: CASRSSPTGVGYNEQFF. CDR3 bases: TGTGCCAGCAGATCAAGTCCTACAGGGGTGGGTTACAATGAGCAGTTCTTC. The rearrangement links TRBV27 to TRBJ2-1; 7 nucleotides match TRBD1. Germline V gives CDR1 MNHEY, CDR2 SMNVEV (reference sequence). V was clipped by 6 bases and J by 4 bases; unmatched bases: 15. The CDR3 covers 17 residues.

This rearrangement joins TRBV28 to TRBJ1-6, with 8 nucleotides matching TRBD1. This CDR3 has 18 amino acids. V lost 3 bases to trimming and J lost 0 bases; unmatched junction nucleotides: 7. Per the germline V gene, CDR1 is MDHEN and CDR2 is SYDVKM. CDR3 region: CASSFLRTGSSYNSPLHF. The CDR3 DNA reads as TGTGCCAGCAGTTTTTTAAGGACAGGGAGCTCCTATAATTCACCCCTCCACTTT.

The V and J genes are TRBV5-1 and TRBJ2-7; D possibly matches TRBD1 or TRBD2 (5 bases each). The CDR3 covers 14 residues. V lost 3 bases to trimming and J lost 3 bases, with 13 bases between them. CDR1 and CDR2 (germline): SGHRS, YFSETQ. CDR3 bases: TGCGCCAGCAGCTACTCCGGGACGAGCTACGAGCAGTACTTC. Its protein product is CASSYSGTSYEQYF. The entire variable domain, with the rest obtained from reference TRBV5-1 and TRBJ2-7, is as follows: KAGVTQTPRYLIKTRGQQVTLSCSPISGHRSVSWYQQTPGQGLQFLFEYFSETQRNKGNFPGRFSGRQFSNSRSEMNVSTLELGDSALYLCASSYSGTSYEQYFGPGTRLTVT.

This chain uses TRBV19 with TRBJ2-7; D remains ambiguous. The germline gives CDR1 LNHDA, CDR2 SQIVND (reference sequence). Trimming cost V 1 base and J 6 bases, with 10 bases left between them. CDR3 size: 13 residues. In DNA form, the CDR3 reads TGTGCCAGTAGTATAGGGGAAGTGGGCGAGCAGTACTTC. It codes for CASSIGEVGEQYF. Full variable domain (rest looked up from reference TRBV19 and TRBJ2-7): DGGITQSPKYLFRKEGQNVTLSCEQNLNHDAMYWYRQDPGQGLRLIYYSQIVNDFQKGDIAEGYSVSREKKESFPLTVTSAQKNPTAFYLCASSIGEVGEQYFGPGTRLTVT.